This T cell receptor beta chain was identified during a study of T cells in Graves' hyperthyroidism and ophthalmopathy. This clonotype occurred many times. What it binds is not known. There were TCR beta CDR3 regions amplified from RNA transcripts. The HTBI primer set served for first-round RT-PCR of the TCR CDR3. Via MiXCR, TCRdb re-called the multiplex PCR reads, giving one row per CDR3 protein. The table lists about 370,000 distinct CDR3 sequences, 13% to 15% of them singletons. General study results and limits: Ophthalmopathy onset followed model prediction by a median about seven months. Most thyroid clonotypes with frequency above 0.001 were detected in blood. Ophthalmopathy was told apart from stable hyperthyroidism by a 13 V-J model.

V dropped 6 bases and J dropped 6; count of bases not matched to a gene: 9. This CDR3 has 14 amino acids. Source material: blood. The chain employs TRBV12-3 or TRBV12-4 and TRBJ2-7; 9 bases are a match to TRBD1. The source of this sequence is a woman in her sixties or seventies with Graves' ophthalmopathy. CDR3 sequence reads: CASRAGTGSSEQYF. The CDR3 nucleotides are TGTGCCAGCAGGGCCGGGACAGGGTCATCCGAGCAGTACTTC.